This T cell receptor beta chain was observed in a study of T cell responses to AZD1222 COVID-19 vaccine. Study-wide results and limits: Spike was spanned by vaccine-associated CD4 TCRs, which were dominant at 160-218 and 743-854. Donor demographics were predominantly white British with a female majority; clonal diversity may be underestimated. Seropositive at baseline were only a handful of AZD1222 recipients. No repertoire was sampled before or during the peak T cell response, only after it.

This CDR3 has 13 residues. From germline, CDR1 is SEHNR and CDR2 FQNEAQ (reference sequence). The V end was cut by 4 bases, the J end by 0 bases, with 4 bases between. To note about this clone: What it binds is not known.

Sequencing used immunoSEQ multiplex PCR; TCRdb keeps in-frame clones, though not all of them. Among 110,000 or so clones listed, approximately 89% were seen once. The TCR was taken from an adult who received the AZD1222 COVID-19 vaccine. This sample comprised peripheral blood, obtained 28 days after the second AZD1222 dose. The V call is TRBV7-9, the J call TRBJ2-1; D unclear. Written as DNA, the CDR3 is TGTGCCAGCAGCTCGCCCTCCTACAATGAGCAGTTCTTC. It encodes CASSSPSYNEQFF.